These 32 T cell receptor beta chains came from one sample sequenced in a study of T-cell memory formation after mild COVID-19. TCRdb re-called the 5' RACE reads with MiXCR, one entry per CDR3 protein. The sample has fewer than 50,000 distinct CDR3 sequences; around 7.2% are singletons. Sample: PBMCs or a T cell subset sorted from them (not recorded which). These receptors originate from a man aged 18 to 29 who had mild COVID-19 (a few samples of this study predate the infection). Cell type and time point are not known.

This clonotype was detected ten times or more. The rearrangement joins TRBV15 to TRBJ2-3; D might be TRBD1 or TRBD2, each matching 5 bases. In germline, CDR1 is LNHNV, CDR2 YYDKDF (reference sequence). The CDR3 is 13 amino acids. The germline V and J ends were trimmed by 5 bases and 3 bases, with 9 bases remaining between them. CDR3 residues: CATSGTNTDTQYF. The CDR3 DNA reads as TGTGCCACCAGCGGGACCAATACAGATACGCAGTATTTT.

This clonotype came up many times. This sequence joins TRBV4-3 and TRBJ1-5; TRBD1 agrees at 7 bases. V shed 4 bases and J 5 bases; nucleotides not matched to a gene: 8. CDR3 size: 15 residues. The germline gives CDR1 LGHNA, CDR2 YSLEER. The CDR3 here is CASSPTGDSYQPQHF. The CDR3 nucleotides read TGCGCCAGCAGCCCAACAGGGGACAGTTATCAGCCCCAGCATTTT.

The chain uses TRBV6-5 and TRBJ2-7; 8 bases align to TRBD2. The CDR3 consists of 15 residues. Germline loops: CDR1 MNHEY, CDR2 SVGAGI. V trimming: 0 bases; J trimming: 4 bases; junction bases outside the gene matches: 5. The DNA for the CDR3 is TGTGCCAGCAGTTACTCAAGCGGGGGAGGTTACGAGCAGTACTTC. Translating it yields CASSYSSGGGYEQYF.

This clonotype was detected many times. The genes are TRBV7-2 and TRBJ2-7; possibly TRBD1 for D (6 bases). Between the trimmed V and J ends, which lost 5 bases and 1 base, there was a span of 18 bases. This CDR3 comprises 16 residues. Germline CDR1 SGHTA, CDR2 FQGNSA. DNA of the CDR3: TGTGCCAGCAGCCGATCCGGGACAAGAGATTCCTACGAGCAGTACTTC. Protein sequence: CASSRSGTRDSYEQYF.

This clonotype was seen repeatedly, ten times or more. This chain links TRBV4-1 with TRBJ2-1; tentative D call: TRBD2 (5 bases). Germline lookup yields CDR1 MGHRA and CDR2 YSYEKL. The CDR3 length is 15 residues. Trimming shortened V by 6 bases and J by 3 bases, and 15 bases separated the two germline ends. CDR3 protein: CASRRSSGSYNEQFF. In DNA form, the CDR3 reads TGCGCCAGCAGGCGATCGTCGGGGAGCTACAATGAGCAGTTCTTC.

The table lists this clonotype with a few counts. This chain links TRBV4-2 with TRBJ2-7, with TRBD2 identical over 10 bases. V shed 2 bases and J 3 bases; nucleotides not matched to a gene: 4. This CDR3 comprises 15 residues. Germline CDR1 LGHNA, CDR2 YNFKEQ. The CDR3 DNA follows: TGTGCCAGCAGCCAACAGCGGGGGGGGTACTACGAGCAGTACTTC. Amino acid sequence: CASSQQRGGYYEQYF.

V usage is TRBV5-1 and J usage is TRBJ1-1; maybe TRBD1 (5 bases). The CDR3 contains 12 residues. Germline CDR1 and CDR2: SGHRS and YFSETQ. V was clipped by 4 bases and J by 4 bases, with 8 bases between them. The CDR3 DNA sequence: TGCGCCAGCAGCGCGGGGGGCACTGAAGCTTTCTTT. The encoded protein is CASSAGGTEAFF.

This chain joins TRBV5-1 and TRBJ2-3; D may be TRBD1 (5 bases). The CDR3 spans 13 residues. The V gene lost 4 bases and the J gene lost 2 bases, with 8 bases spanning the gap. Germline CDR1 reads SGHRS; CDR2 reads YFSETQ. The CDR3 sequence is CASSADNTDTQYF. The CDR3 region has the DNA TGCGCCAGCAGCGCGGACAACACAGATACGCAGTATTTT.

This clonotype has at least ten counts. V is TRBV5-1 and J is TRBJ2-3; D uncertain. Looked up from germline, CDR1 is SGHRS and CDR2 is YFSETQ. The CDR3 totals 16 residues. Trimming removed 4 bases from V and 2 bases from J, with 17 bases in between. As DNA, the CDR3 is TGCGCCAGCAGCACAGACCCCCAGACCTACACAGATACGCAGTATTTT. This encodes CASSTDPQTYTDTQYF.

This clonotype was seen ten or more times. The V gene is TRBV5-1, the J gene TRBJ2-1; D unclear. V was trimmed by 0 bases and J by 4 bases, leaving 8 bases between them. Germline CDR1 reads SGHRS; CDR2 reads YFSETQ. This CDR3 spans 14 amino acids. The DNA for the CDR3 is TGCGCCAGCAGCTTGGCCCCGATGTACAATGAGCAGTTCTTC. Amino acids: CASSLAPMYNEQFF.

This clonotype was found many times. CDR3 protein: CASRLSGTGADTQYF. In DNA, the CDR3 is TGTGCCAGCAGACTTAGCGGCACCGGCGCAGATACGCAGTATTTT. The V gene is TRBV6-6, the J gene TRBJ2-3, with a possible D match to TRBD2 (6 bases). V lost 6 bases and J lost 4, with 17 bases in between. Germline CDR1 and CDR2: MNHNY and SVGAGI (reference sequence). The length of the CDR3 is 15 residues.

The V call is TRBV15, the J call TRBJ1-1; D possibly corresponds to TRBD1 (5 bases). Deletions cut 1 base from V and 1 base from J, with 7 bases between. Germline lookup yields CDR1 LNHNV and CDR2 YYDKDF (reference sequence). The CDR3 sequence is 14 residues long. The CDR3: CATSRAGTNTEAFF. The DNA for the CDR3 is TGTGCCACCAGCAGAGCGGGGACGAACACTGAAGCTTTCTTT.

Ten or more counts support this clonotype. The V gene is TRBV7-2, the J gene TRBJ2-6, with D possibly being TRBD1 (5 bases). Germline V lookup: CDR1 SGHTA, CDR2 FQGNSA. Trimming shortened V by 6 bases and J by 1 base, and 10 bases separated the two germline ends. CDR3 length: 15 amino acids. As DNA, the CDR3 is TGTGCCAGCAGTACCTCAGGGTCTGGGGCCAACGTCCTGACTTTC. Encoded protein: CASSTSGSGANVLTF.

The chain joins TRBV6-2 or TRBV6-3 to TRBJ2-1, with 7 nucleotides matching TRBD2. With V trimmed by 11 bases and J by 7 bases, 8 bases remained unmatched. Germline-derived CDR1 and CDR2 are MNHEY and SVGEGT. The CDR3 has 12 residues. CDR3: CASGGPTNEQFF. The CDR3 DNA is TGTGCCTCGGGGGGTCCTACGAATGAGCAGTTCTTC.

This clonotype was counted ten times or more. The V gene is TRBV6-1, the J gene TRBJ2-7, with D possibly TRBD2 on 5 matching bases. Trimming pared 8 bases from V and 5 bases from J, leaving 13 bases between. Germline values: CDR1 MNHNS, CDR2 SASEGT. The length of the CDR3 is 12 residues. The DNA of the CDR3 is TGTGCCAGCGGAGGATTGGCCGACGAGCAGTACGTC. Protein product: CASGGLADEQYV.

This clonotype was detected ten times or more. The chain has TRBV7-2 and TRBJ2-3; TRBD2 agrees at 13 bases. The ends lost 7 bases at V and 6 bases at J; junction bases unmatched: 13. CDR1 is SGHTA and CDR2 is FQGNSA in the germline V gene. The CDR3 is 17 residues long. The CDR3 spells CASILRTSGGPMDTQYF. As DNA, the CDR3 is TGTGCCAGCATCCTTCGGACTAGCGGGGGCCCCATGGATACGCAGTATTTT.

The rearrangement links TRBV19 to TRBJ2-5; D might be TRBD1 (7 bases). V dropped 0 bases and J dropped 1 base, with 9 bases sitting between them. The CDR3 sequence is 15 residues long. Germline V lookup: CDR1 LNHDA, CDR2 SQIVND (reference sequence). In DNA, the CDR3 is TGTGCCAGTAGTATAGATCAGGGGGGCCAAGAGACCCAGTACTTC. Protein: CASSIDQGGQETQYF. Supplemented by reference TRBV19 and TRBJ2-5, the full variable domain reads DGGITQSPKYLFRKEGQNVTLSCEQNLNHDAMYWYRQDPGQGLRLIYYSQIVNDFQKGDIAEGYSVSREKKESFPLTVTSAQKNPTAFYLCASSIDQGGQETQYFGPGTRLLVL.

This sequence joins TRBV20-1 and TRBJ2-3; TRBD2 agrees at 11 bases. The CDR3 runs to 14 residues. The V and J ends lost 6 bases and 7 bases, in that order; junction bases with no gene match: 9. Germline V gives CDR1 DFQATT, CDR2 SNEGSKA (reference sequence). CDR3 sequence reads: CSASSGGAINTQYF. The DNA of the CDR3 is TGCAGTGCAAGTAGCGGGGGGGCCATAAATACGCAGTATTTT.

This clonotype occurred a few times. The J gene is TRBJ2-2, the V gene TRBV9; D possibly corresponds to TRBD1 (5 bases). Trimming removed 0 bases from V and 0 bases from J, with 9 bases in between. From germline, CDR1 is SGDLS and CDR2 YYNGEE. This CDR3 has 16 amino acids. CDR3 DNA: TGTGCCAGCAGCGTAGATTGGACACCGAACACCGGGGAGCTGTTTTTT. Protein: CASSVDWTPNTGELFF.

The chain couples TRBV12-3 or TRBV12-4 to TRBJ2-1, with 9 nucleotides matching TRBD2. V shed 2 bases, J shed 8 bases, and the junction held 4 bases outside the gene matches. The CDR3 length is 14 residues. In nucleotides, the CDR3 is TGTGCCAGCAGTTTACGGCGGGGGGGTCATGAGCAGTTCTTC. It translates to CASSLRRGGHEQFF.

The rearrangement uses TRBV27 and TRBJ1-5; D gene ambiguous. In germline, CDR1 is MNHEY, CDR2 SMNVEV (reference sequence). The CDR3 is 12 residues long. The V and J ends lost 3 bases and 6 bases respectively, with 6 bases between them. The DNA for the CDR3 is TGTGCCAGCAGTTTGACCGGTCAGCCCCAGCATTTT. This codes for CASSLTGQPQHF.

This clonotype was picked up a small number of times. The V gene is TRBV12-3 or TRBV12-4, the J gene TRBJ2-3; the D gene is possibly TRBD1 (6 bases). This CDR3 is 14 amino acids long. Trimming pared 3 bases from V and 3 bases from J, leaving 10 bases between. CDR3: CASSFTQGTDTQYF. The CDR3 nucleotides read TGTGCCAGCAGTTTCACCCAGGGGACAGATACGCAGTATTTT.

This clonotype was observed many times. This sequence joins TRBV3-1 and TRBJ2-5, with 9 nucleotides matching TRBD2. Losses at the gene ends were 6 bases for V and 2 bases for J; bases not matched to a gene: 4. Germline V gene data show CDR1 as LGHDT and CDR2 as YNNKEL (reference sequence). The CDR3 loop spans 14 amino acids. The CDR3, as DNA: TGTGCCAGCAGTAATCTAGCGGGGCAAGAGACCCAGTACTTC. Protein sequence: CASSNLAGQETQYF.

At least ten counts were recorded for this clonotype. In nucleotides, the CDR3 is TGCGCCAGCAGCTTCCTGAGGACAGGGGGCGGAGATACGCAGTATTTT. This sequence encodes CASSFLRTGGGDTQYF. The chain joins TRBV5-1 to TRBJ2-3; TRBD1 matches at 11 bases. This CDR3 contains 16 residues. Germline CDR1 reads SGHRS; CDR2 reads YFSETQ. Trimming took 2 bases from V and 5 from J; bases not matched to a gene: 7. Complete variable domain (other parts from reference TRBV5-1 and TRBJ2-3): KAGVTQTPRYLIKTRGQQVTLSCSPISGHRSVSWYQQTPGQGLQFLFEYFSETQRNKGNFPGRFSGRQFSNSRSEMNVSTLELGDSALYLCASSFLRTGGGDTQYFGPGTRLTVL.

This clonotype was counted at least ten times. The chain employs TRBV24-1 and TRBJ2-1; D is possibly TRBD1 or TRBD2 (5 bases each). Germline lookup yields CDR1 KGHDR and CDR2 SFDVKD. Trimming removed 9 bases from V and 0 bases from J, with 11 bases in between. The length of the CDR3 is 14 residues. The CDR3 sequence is CATGDRSSYNEQFF. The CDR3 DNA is TGTGCCACCGGGGACCGCAGCTCCTACAATGAGCAGTTCTTC.

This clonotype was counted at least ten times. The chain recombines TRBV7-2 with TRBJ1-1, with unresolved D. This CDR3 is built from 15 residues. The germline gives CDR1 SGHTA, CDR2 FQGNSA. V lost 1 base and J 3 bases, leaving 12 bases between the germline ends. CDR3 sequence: CASSLVSRTDTEAFF. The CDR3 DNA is TGTGCCAGCAGCTTAGTGTCTCGAACGGACACTGAAGCTTTCTTT.

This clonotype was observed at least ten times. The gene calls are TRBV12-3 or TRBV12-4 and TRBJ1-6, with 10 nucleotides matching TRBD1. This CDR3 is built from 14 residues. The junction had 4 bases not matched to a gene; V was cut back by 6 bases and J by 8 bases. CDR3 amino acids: CASSPGTGDSPLHF. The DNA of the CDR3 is TGTGCCAGCAGCCCCGGGACAGGGGATTCACCCCTCCACTTT.

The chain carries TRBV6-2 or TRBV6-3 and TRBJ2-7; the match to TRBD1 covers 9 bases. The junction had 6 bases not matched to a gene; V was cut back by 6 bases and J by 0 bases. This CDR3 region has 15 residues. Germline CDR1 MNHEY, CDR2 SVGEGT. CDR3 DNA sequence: TGTGCCAGCAGGCTAACAGGGGGCAACTCCTACGAGCAGTACTTC. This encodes CASRLTGGNSYEQYF.

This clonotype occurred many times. The CDR3 DNA sequence: TGTGCCAGCAGCTTGTCGGGGGTAGACACCGGGGAGCTGTTTTTT. It is translated as CASSLSGVDTGELFF. The chain carries TRBV7-2 and TRBJ2-2; D is possibly TRBD2 (6 bases). Germline CDR1 reads SGHTA; CDR2 reads FQGNSA. Between the trimmed V and J ends, which lost 3 bases and 3 bases, there was a span of 11 bases. This CDR3 is built from 15 residues.

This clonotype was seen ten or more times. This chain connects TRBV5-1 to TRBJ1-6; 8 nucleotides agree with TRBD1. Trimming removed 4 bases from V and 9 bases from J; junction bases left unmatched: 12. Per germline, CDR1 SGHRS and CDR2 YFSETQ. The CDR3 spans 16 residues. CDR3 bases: TGCGCCAGCAGCATAACGCCGGACAGGGAATCTTCACCCCTCCACTTT. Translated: CASSITPDRESSPLHF.

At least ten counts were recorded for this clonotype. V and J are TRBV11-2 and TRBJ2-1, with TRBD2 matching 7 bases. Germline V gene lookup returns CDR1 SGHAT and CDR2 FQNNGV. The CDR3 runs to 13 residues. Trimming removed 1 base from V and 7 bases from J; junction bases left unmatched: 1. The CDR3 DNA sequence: TGTGCCAGCAGCTTAGGGGGGGGAAATGAGCAGTTCTTC. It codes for CASSLGGGNEQFF.

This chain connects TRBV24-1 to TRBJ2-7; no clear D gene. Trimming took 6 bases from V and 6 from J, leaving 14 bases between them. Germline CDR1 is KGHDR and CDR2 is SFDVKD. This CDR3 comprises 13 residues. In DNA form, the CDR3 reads TGTGCCACCAGTCCCCCTTCACATGGCGAGCAGTACGTC. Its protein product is CATSPPSHGEQYV.